This T cell receptor (beta chain) stems from a study of cytomegalovirus exposure and HLA in healthy donors. Study-wide results and limits: TCR beta V segments were, for the most part, productive about 87% or about 30% of the time in an earlier analysis.

PCR amplification relied on 60 Vbeta primers (plus 13 Jbeta primers). Sequenced by immunoSEQ multiplex PCR; TCRdb stores in-frame clones only, minus some. The data show around 130,000 clones, with 7% to 9.5% seen just once and around 5.8% held by the top ten. Concerning this clone itself: Antigen unknown.

Per the germline V gene, CDR1 is SGHKS and CDR2 is YYEKEE (reference sequence). The CDR3 has 13 amino acids. V shed 2 bases, J shed 3 bases, and the junction held 2 bases outside the gene matches. V is TRBV5-5 and J is TRBJ2-7; 7 nucleotides align to TRBD1. The TCR sequence derives from a woman in her thirties or forties in good health and CMV-seropositive. Sequencing was performed on PBMCs. CDR3 DNA sequence: TGTGCCAGCAGCTTCCGGGACAGCTACGAGCAGTACTTC. Its translation: CASSFRDSYEQYF.